This entry is about one T cell receptor (beta chain). It lacks a known antigen. No much larger clone is present one base from it, and per-base qualities are unavailable. The label giving this sample's time point can be read as: around 24 weeks on oral tofacitinib. Explained via the paper, the treatment or condition label denotes: oral pan-JAK inhibitor, 5-10 mg twice daily. Peripheral blood and lesional scalp punch biopsies were obtained from patients with alopecia areata. PBMCs were separated by density centrifugation and stained for CD3, CD4 and CD8, after which CD4+ and CD8+ T cells were sorted on a FACSAria. CDR1 and CDR2 were assigned from the germline V gene (reference sequence) as MNHNY and SVGAGI. Cut back by 8 bases and 5 bases, the V and J ends lie 15 bases apart. Taken from cysteine to phenylalanine, the CDR3 has 13 residues. Only the CDR3 DNA is retained, 39 bases long and in frame from the first base.

The source of the sample is a study of CD8+ T cells in alopecia areata (dated by TCRdb to the late 2010s). With respect to the entire study: Treated patients were enrolled in an open-label pilot trial of oral tofacitinib at 5 to 10 mg twice daily for moderate-to-severe alopecia areata. Patients stayed on tofacitinib for 6 to 18 months and then had 6 months of follow-up off drug so that delayed response and recurrence could be assessed. For the treated patients, the SALT score, which quantifies what percentage of scalp surface area is affected, served as the measure of disease severity. In both human patients and the C3H/HeJ mouse model, the study applied high-throughput TCRbeta sequencing to look at T cell clonal expansion in alopecia areata. In humans, TCRbeta sequencing was performed on scalp tissue and on sorted CD4+ and CD8+ peripheral blood T cells from healthy controls and from patients with patchy or totalis/universalis alopecia areata. Biopsies were taken from tofacitinib-treated patients at baseline and at 4 and 24 weeks of treatment, and a later scalp biopsy was taken in several of the tofacitinib-treated patients. Scalp clonality was compared across normal scalp (n=4), patchy alopecia areata scalp (n=8), and alopecia totalis/universalis scalp (n=8). RNA was obtained with the PAXgene miRNA kit for fixed scalp, the miRNeasy kit for PBMCs, and the RNeasy kit for mouse skin. TCRbeta CDR3 regions were amplified by immunoSEQ multiplex PCR with 35 Vbeta forward and 13 Jbeta reverse primers. Broader findings and caveats from the paper: Because the treated cohort was small and had only one nonresponder, larger studies are needed to examine links between baseline CD8+ expansion and response. During tofacitinib treatment, many expanded lesional clones remained in scalp and blood, and this persistence may partly explain relapse after treatment is stopped. Scalp TCR repertoire analysis is complicated because resident alphabeta T cells in normal human skin are also sequenced, whereas mouse skin is dominated by gammadelta T cells. Shared TCR sequences between patients were less evident than in mice, which may be partly attributable to HLA diversity in the patient population. Lesional scalp, especially in alopecia totalis/universalis, showed higher clonality and more expanded CD8+ clones than normal scalp, suggesting antigenic drive. Tofacitinib significantly lowered scalp clonality and the number of expanded CD8+ clones among the top 100 scalp clones.

The receptor library was made with the immunoSEQ multiplex PCR assay. For TCR sequencing, RNA was extracted from every sample and reverse transcribed into cDNA to serve as template. SuperScript III was used to make first-strand cDNA, primed with a 2:1 mix of oligo-dT and random hexamers. A synthetic immune receptor repertoire was used to assess amplification bias, and residual bias was removed computationally. As for how the authors treated the data: Raw reads were preprocessed for error removal, and CDR3 was defined according to IMGT conventions as running from the conserved cysteine to phenylalanine. To get clonality, Shannon entropy was normalized by log2 of the number of productive unique TCRs and the result was subtracted from 1. Scalp TCRbeta sequences were cross-referenced with sorted blood CD4 and CD8 repertoires so that the CD4 or CD8 identity of scalp clones could be inferred. TCRdb obtained this table from immuneACCESS and retained in-frame rearrangements with V and J assigned. These tables miss some clones; where compared with another copy, unresolved V genes account for less than half of the shortfall, and the remainder is unexplained. The V and J calls and clone size come from that table; D and trimming were worked out from the DNA. The sample data list 270,000 or so clones, and roughly 60% of these were observed just once. In total, the top ten clones hold under 2% of the sample.

The chain couples TRBV6-6 to TRBJ2-5; TRBD2 could be the D gene, as 6 bases match. Sequencing used CD4+ T cells sorted from blood, obtained at week 24, from a patient treated with tofacitinib. This receptor was identified in a human donor with alopecia areata. The sequence in DNA is TGTGCCAGCCGAGACGGGGGTAGGGAGACCCAGTACTTC. It specifies CASRDGGRETQYF.